One and the same sample provided the 19 T cell receptor beta chains below, sequenced in a study of T cell responses to AZD1222 COVID-19 vaccine. Profiling relied on immunoSEQ multiplex PCR, and the TCRdb table lists in-frame clones only, not all of them. The table records 75,000 to 95,000 clones, just under 90% of them present only once. Material: peripheral blood, obtained on day 0 of MenACWY control vaccination. The receptor source for this set is an adult in good health.

The rearrangement joins TRBV5-1 to TRBJ2-1, with 11 bases that match TRBD2. The V and J ends lost 1 base and 8 bases, in that order; junction bases with no gene match: 8. Germline CDR1 is SGHRS and CDR2 is YFSETQ. This CDR3 contains 16 residues. The CDR3 DNA reads TGCGCCAGCAGCTTGTTTAAACTAGCGGGAGAGCATGAGCAGTTCTTC. Residues: CASSLFKLAGEHEQFF.

The chain links TRBV11-2 to TRBJ1-6; D remains unclear. V was pared by 0 bases and J by 10 bases, with 7 bases between. In germline, CDR1 is SGHAT, CDR2 FQNNGV. The CDR3 extends over 13 amino acids. The CDR3: CASSLDPGSPLHF. The CDR3 region has the DNA TGTGCCAGCAGCTTAGATCCAGGCTCACCCCTCCACTTT.

This chain joins TRBV18 and TRBJ1-2; D perhaps matches TRBD1 (5 bases). This CDR3 is 14 amino acids long. CDR1 KGHSH and CDR2 LQKENI come from the germline V gene. The ends were cut back, 5 bases at V and 6 bases at J, with 16 bases in the middle. The CDR3 spells CASSAGLHRDGYTF. The CDR3 nucleotides are TGTGCCAGCTCAGCGGGACTCCACCGGGATGGCTACACCTTC. The complete variable domain, with remaining parts taken from reference TRBV18 and TRBJ1-2, reads NAGVMQNPRHLVRRRGQEARLRCSPMKGHSHVYWYRQLPEEGLKFMVYLQKENIIDESGMPKERFSAEFPKEGPSILRIQQVVRGDSAAYFCASSAGLHRDGYTFGSGTRLTVV.

V and J are TRBV18 and TRBJ2-7; possibly TRBD1 or TRBD2 for D (6 bases each). Germline CDR1 reads KGHSH; CDR2 reads LQKENI. This CDR3 comprises 15 residues. Trimming stripped 2 bases from V and 3 bases from J, with 14 bases between. CDR3 bases: TGTGCCAGCTCACCATTAACCGGGGGCTACTACGAGCAGTACTTC. Its protein product is CASSPLTGGYYEQYF.

The chain uses TRBV3-1 (or the pseudogene TRBV3-2) and TRBJ2-7, with TRBD2 identical over 7 bases. The CDR3 runs 16 residues. V lost 4 bases and J lost 0; bases outside the gene matches: 9. Germline V gene lookup returns CDR1 LGHDT and CDR2 YNNKEL (reference sequence). The chain's CDR3 is CASSPLGRVRSYEQYF. The CDR3, as DNA: TGTGCCAGCAGCCCCCTTGGGAGGGTACGCTCCTACGAGCAGTACTTC.

J is TRBJ1-3 and V is TRBV9, with D perhaps matching TRBD1 (6 bases). Germline CDR1 and CDR2: SGDLS and YYNGEE. Trimming took off 4 bases at V and 0 bases at J, with 17 bases between the two ends. CDR3 length: 17 residues. CDR3 amino acids: CASSFNTGKGSGNTIYF. DNA of the CDR3: TGTGCCAGCAGCTTTAATACAGGGAAAGGCTCTGGAAACACCATATATTTT.

The chain recombines TRBV15 with TRBJ2-7; TRBD1 agrees at 9 bases. V was pared by 3 bases and J by 5 bases, with 5 bases of the junction left unmatched. The CDR3 runs to 14 residues. In germline, CDR1 is LNHNV, CDR2 YYDKDF (reference sequence). The CDR3 nucleotides are TGTGCCACCAGCAGGGAACAGGGGGCCCACGAGCAGTACTTC. Translation gives CATSREQGAHEQYF.

V usage is TRBV19 and J usage is TRBJ1-6, with no clear D. Per the germline V gene, CDR1 is LNHDA and CDR2 is SQIVND (reference sequence). The CDR3 consists of 14 residues. The V gene lost 5 bases and the J gene lost 8 bases, with 13 bases spanning the gap. In DNA, the CDR3 is TGTGCCAGTAGTGTCCCCCGCTTGGATTCACCCCTCCACTTT. Its translation: CASSVPRLDSPLHF.

The chain is built from TRBV6-5 and TRBJ1-2; D remains ambiguous. Trimming took 2 bases from V and 8 from J, leaving 15 bases between them. CDR3 size: 14 residues. The germline CDR1 and CDR2 sequences are MNHEY and SVGAGI. The CDR3 DNA reads TGTGCCAGCAGTTACCTTCGGGGTTCGGGGGGCTACACCTTC. Translating gives CASSYLRGSGGYTF.

This chain connects TRBV5-4 to TRBJ2-7, with TRBD2 matching 8 bases. The ends lost 4 bases at V and 1 base at J; junction bases unmatched: 7. Germline V gene lookup returns CDR1 SGHNT and CDR2 YYREEE (reference sequence). The CDR3 runs to 15 residues. The CDR3 DNA sequence: TGTGCCAGCAGCCTCGGGGGGGCCGCATCCTACGAGCAGTACTTC. It yields the protein CASSLGGAASYEQYF.

The rearrangement links TRBV6-5 to TRBJ2-7; no clear D gene. This CDR3 has 12 amino acids. The germline V gene encodes CDR1 MNHEY and CDR2 SVGAGI. Between the trimmed V and J ends, which lost 1 base and 5 bases, there was a span of 6 bases. The CDR3 reads CASSYLADEQYF. In nucleotides, the CDR3 is TGTGCCAGCAGTTACTTGGCGGACGAGCAGTACTTC.

The chain has TRBV6-5 and TRBJ1-2, with 10 bases that match TRBD1. The CDR3 covers 14 residues. Germline CDR1 and CDR2: MNHEY and SVGAGI. V was clipped by 6 bases and J by 4 bases; unmatched bases: 5. The CDR3 region has the DNA TGTGCCAGCAGCGGACAGGGGGGGTCCTATGGCTACACCTTC. This gives the protein CASSGQGGSYGYTF.

This rearrangement joins TRBV12-3 or TRBV12-4 to TRBJ1-1; D remains ambiguous. This CDR3 is 12 amino acids long. V lost 4 bases and J 6 bases, leaving 9 bases between the germline ends. This CDR3 is CASSSLRAEAFF. As DNA, the CDR3 is TGTGCCAGCAGTTCGCTACGGGCTGAAGCTTTCTTT.

The V gene is TRBV10-3, the J gene TRBJ2-3; 9 positions agree with TRBD2. This CDR3 region has 17 residues. After removal of 0 bases from V and 8 bases from J, the junction contained 12 bases not matched to a gene. In germline, CDR1 is ENHRY, CDR2 SYGVKD. The chain's CDR3 is CAISESNMAGGAGTQYF. The CDR3 DNA sequence: TGTGCCATCAGTGAGTCGAATATGGCGGGGGGGGCCGGTACGCAGTATTTT.

The rearrangement joins TRBV4-1 to TRBJ2-7, with D perhaps matching TRBD1 (6 bases). This CDR3 region has 18 residues. With 1 base removed from V and 3 bases from J, the gap between germline ends came to 22 bases. Germline V CDR1 and CDR2: MGHRA, YSYEKL. The CDR3 coding sequence is TGCGCCAGCAGCCAAGGAATCGGGAACTTCCTAGGGGGCTACGAGCAGTACTTC. It encodes CASSQGIGNFLGGYEQYF.

The V gene is TRBV5-6, the J gene TRBJ2-7, with 12 bases fitting TRBD1. J gave up 5 bases and V 2 bases, and 5 bases lay outside the gene matches. The V gene's germline CDR1 is SGHDT and CDR2 YYEEEE. This CDR3 comprises 15 residues. CDR3 protein: CASSLPGTGGDEQYF. The DNA for the CDR3 is TGTGCCAGCAGCTTACCCGGGACAGGGGGCGACGAGCAGTACTTC.

The chain recombines TRBV6-6 with TRBJ1-2; D possibly corresponds to TRBD1 (5 bases). Germline CDR1 and CDR2: MNHNY and SVGAGI (reference sequence). This CDR3 is 16 amino acids long. V was trimmed by 3 bases and J by 8 bases, leaving 22 bases between them. The DNA of the CDR3 is TGTGCCAGCAGTTATGGAGCTTCAGGGTTGGGTTACGGCTACACCTTC. Residues: CASSYGASGLGYGYTF.

The V gene is TRBV28, the J gene TRBJ1-5; unclear D gene. V was trimmed by 7 bases and J by 1 base, leaving 11 bases between them. Germline assignment: CDR1 MDHEN and CDR2 SYDVKM. The CDR3 totals 14 residues. This CDR3 is CASTKFVSNQPQHF. The CDR3 bases are TGTGCCAGCACCAAGTTCGTAAGCAATCAGCCCCAGCATTTT.

The CDR3 DNA reads as TGTGCCAGTAGTATAGATCTCAGCGGGGGTATGAGCAACGAGCAGTACTTC. It yields the protein CASSIDLSGGMSNEQYF. V usage is TRBV19 and J usage is TRBJ2-7, with TRBD2 matching over 8 bases. The CDR3 is 17 amino acids. Germline CDR1 and CDR2: LNHDA and SQIVND (reference sequence). J gave up 5 bases and V 0 bases, and 12 bases lay outside the gene matches.